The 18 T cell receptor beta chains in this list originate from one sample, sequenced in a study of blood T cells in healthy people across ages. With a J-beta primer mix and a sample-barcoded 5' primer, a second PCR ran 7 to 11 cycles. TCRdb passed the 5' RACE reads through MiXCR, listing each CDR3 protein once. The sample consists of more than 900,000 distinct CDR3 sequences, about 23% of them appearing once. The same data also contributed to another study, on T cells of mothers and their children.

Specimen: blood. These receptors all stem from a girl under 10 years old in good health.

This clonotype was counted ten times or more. The CDR3 coding sequence is TGTGCCAGCAGCTTAATAGAGGGGCGGGAGACCCAGTACTTC. Translated: CASSLIEGRETQYF. The gene calls are TRBV7-9 and TRBJ2-5; tentatively, D is TRBD1 or TRBD2 (5 bases each). The CDR3 is 14 amino acids. V was pared by 2 bases and J by 5 bases, with 12 bases between. The germline V gene encodes CDR1 SEHNR and CDR2 FQNEAQ (reference sequence).

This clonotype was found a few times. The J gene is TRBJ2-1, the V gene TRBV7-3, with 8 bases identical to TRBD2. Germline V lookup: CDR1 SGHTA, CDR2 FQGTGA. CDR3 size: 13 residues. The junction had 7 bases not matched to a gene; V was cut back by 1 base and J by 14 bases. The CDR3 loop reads CASSLNPGLDKFF. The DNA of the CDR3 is TGTGCCAGCAGCTTAAACCCGGGACTAGATAAGTTCTTC.

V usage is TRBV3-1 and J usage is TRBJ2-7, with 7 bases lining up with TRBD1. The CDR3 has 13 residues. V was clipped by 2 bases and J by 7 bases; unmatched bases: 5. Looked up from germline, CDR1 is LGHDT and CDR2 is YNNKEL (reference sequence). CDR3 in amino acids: CASSQRGREEQYF. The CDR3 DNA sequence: TGTGCCAGCAGCCAAAGGGGGCGCGAAGAGCAGTACTTC.

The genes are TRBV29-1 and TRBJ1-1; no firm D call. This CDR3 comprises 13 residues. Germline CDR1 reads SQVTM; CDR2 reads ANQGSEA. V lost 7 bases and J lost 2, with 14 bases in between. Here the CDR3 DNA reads TGCAGCGGGACTTTACTCGGTAACACTGAAGCTTTCTTT. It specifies CSGTLLGNTEAFF.

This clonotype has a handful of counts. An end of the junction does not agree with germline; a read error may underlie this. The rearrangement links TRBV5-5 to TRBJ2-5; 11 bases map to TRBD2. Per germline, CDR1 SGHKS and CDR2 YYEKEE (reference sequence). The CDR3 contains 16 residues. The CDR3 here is CASSVELLAGASEQLF. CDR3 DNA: TGTGCCAGCAGCGTCGAATTACTAGCGGGGGCAAGTGAGCAGCTCTTC.

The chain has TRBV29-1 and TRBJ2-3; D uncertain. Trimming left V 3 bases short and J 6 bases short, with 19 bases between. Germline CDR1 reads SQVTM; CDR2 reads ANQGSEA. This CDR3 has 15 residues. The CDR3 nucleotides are TGCAGCGTTGAGGACCTGCAAGGTGGGTCTGATACGCAGTATTTT. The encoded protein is CSVEDLQGGSDTQYF.

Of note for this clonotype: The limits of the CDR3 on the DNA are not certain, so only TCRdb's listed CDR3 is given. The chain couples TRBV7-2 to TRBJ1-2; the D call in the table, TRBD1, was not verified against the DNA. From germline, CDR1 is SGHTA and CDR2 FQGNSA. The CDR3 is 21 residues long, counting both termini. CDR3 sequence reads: CASSLGRPTEAFFGQGYGYTF.

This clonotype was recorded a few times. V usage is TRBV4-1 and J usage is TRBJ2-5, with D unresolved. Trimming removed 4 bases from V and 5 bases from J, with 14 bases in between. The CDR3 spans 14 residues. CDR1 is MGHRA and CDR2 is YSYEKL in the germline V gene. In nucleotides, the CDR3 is TGCGCCAGCAGCCTTCTAATTGGGGTGGAGACCCAGTACTTC. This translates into CASSLLIGVETQYF.

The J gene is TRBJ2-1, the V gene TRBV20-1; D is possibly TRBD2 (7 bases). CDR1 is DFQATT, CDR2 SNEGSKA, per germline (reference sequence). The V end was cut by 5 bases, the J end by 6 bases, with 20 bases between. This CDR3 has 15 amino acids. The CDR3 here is CSAPNQAGALNEQFF. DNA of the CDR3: TGCAGTGCTCCTAATCAGGCGGGGGCGCTCAATGAGCAGTTCTTC.

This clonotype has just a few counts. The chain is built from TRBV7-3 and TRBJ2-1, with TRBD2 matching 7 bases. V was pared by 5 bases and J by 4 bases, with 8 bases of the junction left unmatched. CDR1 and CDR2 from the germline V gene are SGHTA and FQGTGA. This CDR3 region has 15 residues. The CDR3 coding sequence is TGTGCCAGCAGCCCCGGGGGGACCCCTTACAATGAGCAGTTCTTC. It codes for CASSPGGTPYNEQFF.

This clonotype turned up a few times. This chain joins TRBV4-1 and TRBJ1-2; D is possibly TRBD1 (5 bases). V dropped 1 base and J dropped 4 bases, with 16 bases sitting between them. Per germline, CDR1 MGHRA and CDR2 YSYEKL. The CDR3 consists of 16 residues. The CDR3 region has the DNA TGCGCCAGCAGCCAAGTTTCAGGGCGCCTTTTCTATGGCTACACCTTC. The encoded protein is CASSQVSGRLFYGYTF.

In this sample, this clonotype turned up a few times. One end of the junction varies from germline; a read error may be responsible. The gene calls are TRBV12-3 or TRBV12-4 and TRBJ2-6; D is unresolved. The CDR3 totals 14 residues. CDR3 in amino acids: CAGSWGSGANVLTF. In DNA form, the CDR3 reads TGTGCCGGCAGTTGGGGATCTGGGGCCAACGTCCTGACTTTC.

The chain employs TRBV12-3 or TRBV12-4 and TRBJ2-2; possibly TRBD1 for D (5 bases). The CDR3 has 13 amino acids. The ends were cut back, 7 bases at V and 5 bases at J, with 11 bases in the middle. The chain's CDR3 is CASTNSGTGELFF. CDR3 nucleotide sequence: TGTGCCAGCACTAACTCAGGGACCGGGGAGCTGTTTTTT.

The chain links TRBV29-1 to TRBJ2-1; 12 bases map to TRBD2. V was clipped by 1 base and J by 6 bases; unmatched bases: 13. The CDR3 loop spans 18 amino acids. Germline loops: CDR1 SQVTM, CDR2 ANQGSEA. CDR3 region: CSVEGQTSGSSRFNEQFF. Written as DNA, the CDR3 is TGCAGCGTTGAAGGACAGACTAGCGGGAGTAGTCGGTTCAATGAGCAGTTCTTC.

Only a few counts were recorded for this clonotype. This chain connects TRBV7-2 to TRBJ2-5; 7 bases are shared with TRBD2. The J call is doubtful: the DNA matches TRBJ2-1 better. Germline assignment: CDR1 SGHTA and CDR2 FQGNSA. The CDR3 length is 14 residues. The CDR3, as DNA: TGTGCCAGCAGCTTAAATGCGGGAGTGGATGAGCAGTTCTTC. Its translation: CASSLNAGVDEQFF.

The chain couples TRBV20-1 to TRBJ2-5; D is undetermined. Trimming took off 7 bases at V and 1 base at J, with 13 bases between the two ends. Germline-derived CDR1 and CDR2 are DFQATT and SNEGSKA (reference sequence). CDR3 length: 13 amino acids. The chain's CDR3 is CSVQTSLQETQYF. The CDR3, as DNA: TGCAGTGTACAGACGAGCCTCCAAGAGACCCAGTACTTC.

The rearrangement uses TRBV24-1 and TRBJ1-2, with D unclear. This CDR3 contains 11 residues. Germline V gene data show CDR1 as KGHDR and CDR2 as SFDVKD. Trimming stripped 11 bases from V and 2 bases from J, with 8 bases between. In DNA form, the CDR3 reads TGTGCCATCGAGAAGAACTATGGCTACACCTTC. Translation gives CAIEKNYGYTF.

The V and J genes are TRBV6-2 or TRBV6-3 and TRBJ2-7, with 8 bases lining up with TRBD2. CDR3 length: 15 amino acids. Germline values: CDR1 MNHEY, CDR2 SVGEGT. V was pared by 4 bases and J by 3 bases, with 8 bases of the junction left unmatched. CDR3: CASSSKRGTHYEQYF. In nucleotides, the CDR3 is TGTGCCAGCAGTTCCAAGCGGGGGACCCACTACGAGCAGTACTTC.